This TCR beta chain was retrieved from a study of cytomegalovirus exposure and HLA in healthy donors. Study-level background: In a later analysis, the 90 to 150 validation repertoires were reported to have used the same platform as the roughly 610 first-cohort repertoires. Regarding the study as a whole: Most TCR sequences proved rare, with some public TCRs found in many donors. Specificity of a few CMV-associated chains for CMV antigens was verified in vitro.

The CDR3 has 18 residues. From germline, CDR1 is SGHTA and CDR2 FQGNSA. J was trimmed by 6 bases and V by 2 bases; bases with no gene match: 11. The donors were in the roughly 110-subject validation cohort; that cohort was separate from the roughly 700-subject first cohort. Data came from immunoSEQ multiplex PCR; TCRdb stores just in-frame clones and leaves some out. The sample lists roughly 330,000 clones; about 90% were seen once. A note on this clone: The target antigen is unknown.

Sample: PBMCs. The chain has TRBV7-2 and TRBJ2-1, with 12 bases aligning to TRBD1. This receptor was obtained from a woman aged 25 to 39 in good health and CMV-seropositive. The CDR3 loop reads CASSLRWPGQGASNEQFF. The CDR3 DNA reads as TGTGCCAGCAGCTTAAGGTGGCCGGGACAGGGGGCTTCCAATGAGCAGTTCTTC.